Sequencing of this T cell receptor (beta chain) was carried out in a study of regulatory T cells in long-lasting Graves disease. Broader study findings: Less diverse TCR repertoires were seen in persistent Graves' patients than in newly diagnosed ones. Preferential use of TRBV28, TRBJ1-2 and TRBJ2-5 was seen in persistent disease. The study examined only peripheral blood, not thyroid tissue.

Germline lookup yields CDR1 MDHEN and CDR2 SYDVKM. The CDR3 runs to 14 residues. Trimming at V came to 7 bases and at J to 0 bases, leaving 5 bases not matched to a gene. CDR3-region Arm-PCR and iRepertoire HTBI primers produced the TCR beta libraries. TCRdb reprocessed the multiplex PCR reads via MiXCR and lists one record per CDR3 protein. The top ten clones hold around 14% of a sample with around 460,000 distinct CDR3 sequences, approximately 23% of them seen once. This clonotype has a count of ten or more. What it binds is not known. Noted time point: persistent/refractory GD, antithyroid drugs over 5 years with positive TRAb. The authors made the TCR library using RNA they extracted from PBMCs. Under American Thyroid Association guidelines, Graves' disease was diagnosed.

The sequence came from a female donor with Graves disease. The input for sequencing was peripheral blood mononuclear cells (PBMCs), taken when the disease was refractory, from a patient treated with antithyroid drugs. The chain uses TRBV28 and TRBJ2-7, with 8 positions matching TRBD2. The CDR3 DNA is TGTGCCAGCAACCTAGCGGGCCTCTCCTACGAGCAGTACTTC. Protein: CASNLAGLSYEQYF. Full variable domain (missing parts from reference TRBV28 and TRBJ2-7): DVKVTQSSRYLVKRTGEKVFLECVQDMDHENMFWYRQDPGLGLRLIYFSYDVKMKEKGDIPEGYSVSREKKERFSLILESASTNQTSMYLCASNLAGLSYEQYFGPGTRLTVT.